This T cell receptor (beta chain) was recorded in a study of blood T cell repertoires in COVID-19. Study overall: Donors in the United States, Italy and Spain gave samples during acute or convalescent COVID-19. The analysed material was cDNA or gDNA that came from T cells, B-cell-depleted T cells, or PBMCs.

Authors' data handling: For nucleated cells, counts were estimated from reference gene primer amplification. Method: immunoSEQ multiplex PCR; TCRdb's copy keeps in-frame clones and lacks some. The V and J calls and clone size are taken from that table; D and trimming were inferred from the DNA. The sample yields 99,000 or so clones, under 90% seen once. The germline V gene has CDR1 MDHEN and CDR2 SYDVKM. The CDR3 loop spans 13 amino acids. Trimming left V 5 bases short and J 5 bases short, with 13 bases between. V usage is TRBV28 and J usage is TRBJ2-7; the D gene is possibly TRBD2 (7 bases). Sequenced: peripheral blood. The clonotype originates from a man at least 80 years old with acute or convalescent COVID-19. DNA of the CDR3: TGTGCCAGCAGTATGGGGGGGCTGAACGAGCAGTACTTC. Its protein product is CASSMGGLNEQYF.